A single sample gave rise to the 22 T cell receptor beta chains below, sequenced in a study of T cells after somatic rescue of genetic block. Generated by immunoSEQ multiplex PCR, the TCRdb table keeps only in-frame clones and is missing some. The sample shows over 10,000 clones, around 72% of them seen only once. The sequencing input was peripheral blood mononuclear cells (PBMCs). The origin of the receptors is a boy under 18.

The CDR3 loop is CASSFQGTGIYNEQFF. CDR3 nucleotides: TGTGCCAGCTCATTTCAAGGGACAGGGATCTACAATGAGCAGTTCTTC. The chain joins TRBV18 to TRBJ2-1; 9 nucleotides match TRBD1. The junction had 8 bases not matched to a gene; V was cut back by 5 bases and J by 3 bases. This CDR3 region has 16 residues. CDR1 and CDR2 (germline): KGHSH, LQKENI. Together with reference TRBV18 and TRBJ2-1, the CDR3 gives the full variable domain: NAGVMQNPRHLVRRRGQEARLRCSPMKGHSHVYWYRQLPEEGLKFMVYLQKENIIDESGMPKERFSAEFPKEGPSILRIQQVVRGDSAAYFCASSFQGTGIYNEQFFGPGTRLTVL.

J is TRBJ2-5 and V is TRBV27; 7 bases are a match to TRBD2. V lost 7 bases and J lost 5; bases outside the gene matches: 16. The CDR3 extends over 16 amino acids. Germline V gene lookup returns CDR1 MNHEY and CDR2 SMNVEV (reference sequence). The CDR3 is CASTSGAGGSSETQYF. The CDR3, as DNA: TGTGCCAGCACCAGCGGGGCCGGAGGATCCTCGGAGACCCAGTACTTC.

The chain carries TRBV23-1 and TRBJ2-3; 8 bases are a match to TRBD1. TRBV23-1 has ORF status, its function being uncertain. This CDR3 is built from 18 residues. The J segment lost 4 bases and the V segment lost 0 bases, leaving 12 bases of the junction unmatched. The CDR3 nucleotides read TGCGCCAGCAGTCAATCTCACGACCGGACAGGGACGGCAGATACGCAGTATTTT. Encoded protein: CASSQSHDRTGTADTQYF.

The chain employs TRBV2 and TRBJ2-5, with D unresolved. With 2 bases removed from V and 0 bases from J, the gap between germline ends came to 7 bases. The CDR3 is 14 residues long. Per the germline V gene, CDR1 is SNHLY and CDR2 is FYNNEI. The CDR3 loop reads CASSESGYQETQYF. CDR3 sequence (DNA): TGTGCCAGCAGTGAATCCGGGTACCAAGAGACCCAGTACTTC. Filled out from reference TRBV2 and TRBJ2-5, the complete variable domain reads EPEVTQTPSHQVTQMGQEVILRCVPISNHLYFYWYRQILGQKVEFLVSFYNNEISEKSEIFDDQFSVERPDGSNFTLKIRSTKLEDSAMYFCASSESGYQETQYFGPGTRLLVL.

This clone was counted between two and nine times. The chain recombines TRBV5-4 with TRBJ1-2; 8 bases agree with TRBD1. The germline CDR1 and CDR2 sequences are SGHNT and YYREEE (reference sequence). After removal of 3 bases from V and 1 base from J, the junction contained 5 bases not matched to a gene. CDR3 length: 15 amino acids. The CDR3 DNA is TGTGCCAGCAGCTACGGGACAGGTTTTAACTATGGCTACACCTTC. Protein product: CASSYGTGFNYGYTF.

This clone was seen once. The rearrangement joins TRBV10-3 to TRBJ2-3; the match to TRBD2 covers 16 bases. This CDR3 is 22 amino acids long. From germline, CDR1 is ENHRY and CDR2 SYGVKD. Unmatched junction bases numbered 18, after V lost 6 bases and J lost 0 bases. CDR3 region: CAIRLGLAGGPYQYSSTDTQYF. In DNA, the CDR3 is TGTGCCATCAGGTTGGGACTAGCGGGAGGGCCCTACCAATATTCTAGCACAGATACGCAGTATTTT.

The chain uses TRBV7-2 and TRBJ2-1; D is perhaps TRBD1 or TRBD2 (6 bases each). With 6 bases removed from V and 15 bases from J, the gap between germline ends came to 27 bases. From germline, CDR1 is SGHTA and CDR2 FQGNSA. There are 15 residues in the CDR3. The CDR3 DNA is TGTGCCAGCAGTTCTTACCAACAGGGAGGTGACCTGAGGTTCTTC. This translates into CASSSYQQGGDLRFF.

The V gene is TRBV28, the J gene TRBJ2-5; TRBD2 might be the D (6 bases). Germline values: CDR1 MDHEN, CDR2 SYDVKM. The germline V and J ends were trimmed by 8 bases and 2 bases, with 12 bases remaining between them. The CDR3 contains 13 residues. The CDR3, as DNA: TGTGCCAGCCACCCGGGACTTCAAGAGACCCAGTACTTC. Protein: CASHPGLQETQYF.

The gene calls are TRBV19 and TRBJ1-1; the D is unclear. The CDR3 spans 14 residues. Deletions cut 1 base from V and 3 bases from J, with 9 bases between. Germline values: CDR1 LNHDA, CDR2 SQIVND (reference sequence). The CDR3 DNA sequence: TGTGCCAGTAGTATAGTATTTGGGGACACTGAAGCTTTCTTT. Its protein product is CASSIVFGDTEAFF.

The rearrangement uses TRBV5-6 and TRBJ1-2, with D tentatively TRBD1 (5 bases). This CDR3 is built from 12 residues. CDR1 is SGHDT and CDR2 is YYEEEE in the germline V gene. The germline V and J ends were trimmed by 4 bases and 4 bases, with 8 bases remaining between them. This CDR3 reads CASSPGPYGYTF. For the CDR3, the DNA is TGTGCCAGCAGCCCGGGACCCTATGGCTACACCTTC.

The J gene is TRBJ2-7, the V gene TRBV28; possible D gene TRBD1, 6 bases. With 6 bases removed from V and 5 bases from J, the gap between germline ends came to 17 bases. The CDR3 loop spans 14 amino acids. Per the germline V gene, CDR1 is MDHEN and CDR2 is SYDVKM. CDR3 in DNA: TGTGCCAGCAGATCGATACAGGGATTCCACGAGCAGTACTTC. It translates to CASRSIQGFHEQYF.

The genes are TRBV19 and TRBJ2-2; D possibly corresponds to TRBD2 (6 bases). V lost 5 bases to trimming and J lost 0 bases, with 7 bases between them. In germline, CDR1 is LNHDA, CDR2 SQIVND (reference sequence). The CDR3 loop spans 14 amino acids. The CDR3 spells CASSVAANTGELFF. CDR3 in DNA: TGTGCCAGTAGTGTAGCGGCGAACACCGGGGAGCTGTTTTTT.

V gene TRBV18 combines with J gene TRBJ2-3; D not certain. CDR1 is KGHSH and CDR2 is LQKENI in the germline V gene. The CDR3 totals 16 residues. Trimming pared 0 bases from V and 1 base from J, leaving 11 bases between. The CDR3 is CASSPPNTYRTDTQYF. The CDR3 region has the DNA TGTGCCAGCTCACCACCAAACACCTACCGCACAGATACGCAGTATTTT.

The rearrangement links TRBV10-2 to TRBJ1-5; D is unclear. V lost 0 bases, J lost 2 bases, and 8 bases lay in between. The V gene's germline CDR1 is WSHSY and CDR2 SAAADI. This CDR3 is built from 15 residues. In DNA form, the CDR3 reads TGCGCCAGCAGTGAGTCTGGATTCGGCAATCAGCCCCAGCATTTT. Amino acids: CASSESGFGNQPQHF.

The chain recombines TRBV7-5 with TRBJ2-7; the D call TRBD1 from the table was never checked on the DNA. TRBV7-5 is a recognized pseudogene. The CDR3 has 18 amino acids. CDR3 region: CASSLGQGDQRISYEQYF. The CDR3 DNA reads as TGTGCCAGCAGCTTAGGACAGGGGGACCAGCGGATTTCCTACGAGCAGTACTTC.

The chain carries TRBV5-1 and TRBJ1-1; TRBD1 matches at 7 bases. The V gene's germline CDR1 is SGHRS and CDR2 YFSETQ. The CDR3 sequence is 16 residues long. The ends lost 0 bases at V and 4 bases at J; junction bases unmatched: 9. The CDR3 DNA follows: TGCGCCAGCAGCTTGGAGTTGACAGGGACGCCCACTGAAGCTTTCTTT. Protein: CASSLELTGTPTEAFF.

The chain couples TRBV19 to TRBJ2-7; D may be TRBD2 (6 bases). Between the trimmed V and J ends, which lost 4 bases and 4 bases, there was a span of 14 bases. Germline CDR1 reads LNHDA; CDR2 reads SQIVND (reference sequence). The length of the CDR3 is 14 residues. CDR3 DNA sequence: TGTGCCAGTAGTAGGGCGGGGCACTCTTACGAGCAGTACTTC. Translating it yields CASSRAGHSYEQYF.

The CDR3, as DNA: TGTGCCAGTAGTATGGCGGAGACCCAGTACTTC. Protein sequence: CASSMAETQYF. The chain links TRBV19 to TRBJ2-5; D call uncertain. V was shortened by 3 bases and J by 5 bases, with 4 bases between the two germline ends. The CDR3 sequence is 11 residues long. CDR1 is LNHDA and CDR2 is SQIVND in the germline V gene (reference sequence).

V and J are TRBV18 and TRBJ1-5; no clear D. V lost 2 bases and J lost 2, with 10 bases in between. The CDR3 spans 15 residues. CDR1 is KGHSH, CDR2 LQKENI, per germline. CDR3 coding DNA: TGTGCCAGCTCACCAATGGCTGGCGGCAATCAGCCCCAGCATTTT. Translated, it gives CASSPMAGGNQPQHF.

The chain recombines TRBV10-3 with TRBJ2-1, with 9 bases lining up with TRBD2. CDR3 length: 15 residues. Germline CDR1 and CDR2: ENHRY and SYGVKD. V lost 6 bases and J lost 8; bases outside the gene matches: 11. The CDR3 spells CAIRRRTSERDEQFF. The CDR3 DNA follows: TGTGCCATCAGGAGAAGGACTAGCGAAAGGGATGAGCAGTTCTTC.

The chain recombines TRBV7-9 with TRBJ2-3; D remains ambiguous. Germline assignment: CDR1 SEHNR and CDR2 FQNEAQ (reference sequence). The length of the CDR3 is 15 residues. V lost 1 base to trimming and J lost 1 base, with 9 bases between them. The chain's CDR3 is CASSLDYWGTDTQYF. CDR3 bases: TGTGCCAGCAGCTTAGATTATTGGGGCACAGATACGCAGTATTTT.

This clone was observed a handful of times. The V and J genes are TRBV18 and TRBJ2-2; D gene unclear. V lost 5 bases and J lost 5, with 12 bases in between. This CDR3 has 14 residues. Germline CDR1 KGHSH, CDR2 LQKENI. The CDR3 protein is CASSSQTGTGELFF. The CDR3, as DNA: TGTGCCAGCTCATCTCAGACCGGGACCGGGGAGCTGTTTTTT.